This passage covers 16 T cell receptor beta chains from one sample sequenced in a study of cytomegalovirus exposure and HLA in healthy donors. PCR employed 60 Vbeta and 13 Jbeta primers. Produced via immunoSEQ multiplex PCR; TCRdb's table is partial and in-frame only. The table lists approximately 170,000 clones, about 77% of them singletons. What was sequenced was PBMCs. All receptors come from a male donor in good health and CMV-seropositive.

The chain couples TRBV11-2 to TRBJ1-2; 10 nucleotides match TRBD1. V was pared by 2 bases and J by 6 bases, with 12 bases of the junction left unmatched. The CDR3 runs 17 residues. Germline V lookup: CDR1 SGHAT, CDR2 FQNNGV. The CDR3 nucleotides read TGTGCCAGCAGCTTAATCAAGGGACAGGGGAGGAAGAATGGCTACACCTTC. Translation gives CASSLIKGQGRKNGYTF.

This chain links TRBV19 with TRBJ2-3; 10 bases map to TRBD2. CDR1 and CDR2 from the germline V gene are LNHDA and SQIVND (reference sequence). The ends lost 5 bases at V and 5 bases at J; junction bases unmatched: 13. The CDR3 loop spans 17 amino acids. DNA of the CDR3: TGTGCCAGTAGTCTTGCGAGCGGGGGGGCCAAGGGAGATACGCAGTATTTT. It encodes CASSLASGGAKGDTQYF.

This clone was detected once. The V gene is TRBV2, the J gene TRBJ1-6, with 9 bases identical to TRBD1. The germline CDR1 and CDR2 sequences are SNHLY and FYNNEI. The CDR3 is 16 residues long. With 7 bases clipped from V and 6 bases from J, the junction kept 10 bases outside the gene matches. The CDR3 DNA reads TGTGCCAGCATTCTACAGGGGGCGCGAGGTAATTCACCCCTCCACTTT. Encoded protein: CASILQGARGNSPLHF.

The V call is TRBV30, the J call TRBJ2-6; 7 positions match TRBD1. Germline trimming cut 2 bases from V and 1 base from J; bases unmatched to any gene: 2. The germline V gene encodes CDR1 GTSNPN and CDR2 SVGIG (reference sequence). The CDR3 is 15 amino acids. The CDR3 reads CAWSRGQSGANVLTF. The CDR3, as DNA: TGTGCCTGGAGTAGGGGGCAATCTGGGGCCAACGTCCTGACTTTC.

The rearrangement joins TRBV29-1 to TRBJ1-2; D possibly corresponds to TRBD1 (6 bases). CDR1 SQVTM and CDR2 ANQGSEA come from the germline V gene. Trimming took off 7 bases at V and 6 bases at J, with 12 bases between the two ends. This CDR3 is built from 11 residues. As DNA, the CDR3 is TGCAGCGCCCGGGACAAGGATGGCTACACCTTC. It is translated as CSARDKDGYTF.

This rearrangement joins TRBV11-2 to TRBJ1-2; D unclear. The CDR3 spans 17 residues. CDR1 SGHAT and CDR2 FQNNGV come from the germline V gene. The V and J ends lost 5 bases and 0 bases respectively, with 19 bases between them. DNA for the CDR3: TGTGCCAGCAGCCCCTTTCCGGGTTCTCGAACTAACTATGGCTACACCTTC. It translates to CASSPFPGSRTNYGYTF.

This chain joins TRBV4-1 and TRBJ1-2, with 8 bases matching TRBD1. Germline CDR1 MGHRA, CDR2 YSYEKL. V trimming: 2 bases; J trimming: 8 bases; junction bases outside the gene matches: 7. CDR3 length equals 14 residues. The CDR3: CASSQQGAPRGYTF. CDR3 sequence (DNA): TGCGCCAGCAGCCAACAGGGGGCCCCGCGCGGCTACACCTTC.

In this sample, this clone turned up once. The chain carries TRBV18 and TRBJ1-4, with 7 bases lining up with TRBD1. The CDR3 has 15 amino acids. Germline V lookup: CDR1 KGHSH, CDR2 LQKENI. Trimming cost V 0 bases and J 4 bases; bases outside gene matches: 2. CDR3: CASSPPSGGNEKLFF. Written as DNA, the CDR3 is TGTGCCAGCTCACCACCGTCAGGGGGTAATGAAAAACTGTTTTTT. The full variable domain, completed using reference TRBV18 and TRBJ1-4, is NAGVMQNPRHLVRRRGQEARLRCSPMKGHSHVYWYRQLPEEGLKFMVYLQKENIIDESGMPKERFSAEFPKEGPSILRIQQVVRGDSAAYFCASSPPSGGNEKLFFGSGTQLSVL.

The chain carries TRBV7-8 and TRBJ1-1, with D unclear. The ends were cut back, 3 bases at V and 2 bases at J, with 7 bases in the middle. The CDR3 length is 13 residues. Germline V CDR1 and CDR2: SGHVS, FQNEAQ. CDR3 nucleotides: TGTGCCAGCAGCTTTATAATTAACACTGAAGCTTTCTTT. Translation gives CASSFIINTEAFF.

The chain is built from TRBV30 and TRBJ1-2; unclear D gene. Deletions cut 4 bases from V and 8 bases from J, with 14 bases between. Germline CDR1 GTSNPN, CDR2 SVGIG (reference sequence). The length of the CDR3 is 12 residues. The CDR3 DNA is TGTGCCTGGAATAAGGATCTGGGCGGCTACACCTTC. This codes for CAWNKDLGGYTF.

The CDR3 here is CASSRGGTGELFF. In DNA, the CDR3 is TGTGCCAGCAGTAGAGGGGGCACCGGGGAGCTGTTTTTT. The genes are TRBV27 and TRBJ2-2; the D gene is possibly TRBD1 (6 bases). The CDR3 runs to 13 residues. The germline V gene encodes CDR1 MNHEY and CDR2 SMNVEV (reference sequence). Between the trimmed V and J ends, which lost 5 bases and 4 bases, there was a span of 8 bases.

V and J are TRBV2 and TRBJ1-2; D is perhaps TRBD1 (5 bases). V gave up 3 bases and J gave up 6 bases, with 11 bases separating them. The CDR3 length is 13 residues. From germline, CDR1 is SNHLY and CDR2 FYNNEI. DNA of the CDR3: TGTGCCAGCAGTGAGGGGCCAAGGGATGGCTACACCTTC. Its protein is CASSEGPRDGYTF.

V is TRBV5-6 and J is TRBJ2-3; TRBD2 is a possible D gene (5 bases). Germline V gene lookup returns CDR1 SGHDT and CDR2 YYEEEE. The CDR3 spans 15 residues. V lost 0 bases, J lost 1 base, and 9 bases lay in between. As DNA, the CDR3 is TGTGCCAGCAGCTTGGATTCAGCGGGCACAGATACGCAGTATTTT. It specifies CASSLDSAGTDTQYF. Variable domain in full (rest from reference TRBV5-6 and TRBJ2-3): DAGVTQSPTHLIKTRGQQVTLRCSPKSGHDTVSWYQQALGQGPQFIFQYYEEEERQRGNFPDRFSGHQFPNYSSELNVNALLLGDSALYLCASSLDSAGTDTQYFGPGTRLTVL.

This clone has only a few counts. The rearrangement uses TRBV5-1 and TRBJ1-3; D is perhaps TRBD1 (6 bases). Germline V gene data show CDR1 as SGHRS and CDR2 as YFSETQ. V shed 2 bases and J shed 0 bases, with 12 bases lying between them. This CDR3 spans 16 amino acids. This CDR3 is CASSFRGGHSGNTIYF. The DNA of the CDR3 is TGCGCCAGCAGCTTCAGGGGAGGGCACTCTGGAAACACCATATATTTT.

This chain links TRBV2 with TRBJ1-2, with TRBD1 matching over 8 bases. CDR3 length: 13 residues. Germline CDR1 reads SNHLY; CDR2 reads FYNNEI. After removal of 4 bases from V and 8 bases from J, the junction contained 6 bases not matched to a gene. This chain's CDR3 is CASSADRGRGYTF. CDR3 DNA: TGTGCCAGCAGTGCTGACAGGGGAAGAGGCTACACCTTC.

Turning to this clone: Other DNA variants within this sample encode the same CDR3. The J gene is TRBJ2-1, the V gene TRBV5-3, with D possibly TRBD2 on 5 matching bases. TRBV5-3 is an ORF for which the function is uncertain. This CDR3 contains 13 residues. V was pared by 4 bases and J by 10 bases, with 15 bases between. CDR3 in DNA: TGTGCCAGAAGCAGCCTAGCCCCTAGCGAGCAGTTCTTC. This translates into CARSSLAPSEQFF.